Sequencing of this T cell receptor beta chain was carried out in a study of cytomegalovirus exposure and HLA in healthy donors. Trimming removed 0 bases from V and 5 bases from J, with 10 bases in between. Germline CDR1 is MNHEY and CDR2 is SVGAGI. The CDR3 consists of 14 residues. Study results and caveats: Prior analysis indicated that the majority of TCR beta V segments exhibited productivity approximately 87% or approximately 30% of the time.

Vbeta (60) and Jbeta (13) primers were used in the PCR. Libraries were prepared by immunoSEQ multiplex PCR; TCRdb keeps only in-frame clonotypes and omits some of them. The profile shows approximately 110,000 clones, approximately 66% of them singletons. To note about this clone: Its specificity is unknown.

The material sequenced was PBMCs. The V call is TRBV6-5, the J call TRBJ1-2, with D unclear. This clonotype was obtained from a man aged 40-50 years in good health and CMV-seropositive. The DNA of the CDR3 is TGTGCCAGCAGTTACTCGAGCGACGAATATGGCTACACCTTC. This codes for CASSYSSDEYGYTF.